This T cell receptor beta chain is drawn from a study of T-cell reconstitution after alpha-beta-depleted transplantation in children. Study results and limitations: By one year post-transplant, T-cell counts and diversity largely arose from T cells that were newly produced.

This clonotype was counted a few times. Its matching antigen is unknown. The CDR3 runs 14 residues. Germline assignment: CDR1 DFQATT and CDR2 SNEGSKA (reference sequence). Germline trimming cut 3 bases from V and 2 bases from J; bases unmatched to any gene: 2. Unique molecular identifiers were built into the TCRbeta library. TCRdb used MiXCR to reprocess the PCR reads, holding one entry per CDR3 protein. Here the sample spans over 200,000 distinct CDR3 sequences, approximately 8% being singletons. This TCR was recovered from a male patient between 2 and 10 years old who had a stem cell transplant for acute myeloid leukemia, so the T cells may come from the graft donor. Here the sequenced sample was PBMCs, mostly from graft donor cells, taken 360 days after TCRalphabeta/CD19-depleted stem cell transplant. The chain employs TRBV20-1 and TRBJ2-1, with 9 bases identical to TRBD1. The CDR3 sequence is CSASGTGTYNEQFF. CDR3 nucleotides: TGCAGTGCTAGCGGGACAGGGACCTACAATGAGCAGTTCTTC.